This section outlines one TCR beta chain sequence together with its context. What this receptor recognizes is not known. Base qualities are not recorded, but no much larger clone differs from it by a single base. The twin pairs came from the European Cystic Fibrosis Twin and Sibling Study Cohort, which recruited patients from over a hundred CF clinics across 14 European countries. Zygosity and CFTR genotype were verified in-house, and zygosity was tested by multiplex PCR of nine short tandem repeat loci. Peripheral blood was sampled from each twin, with clinical parameters recorded on the day of blood sampling. Genomic DNA was isolated from peripheral blood cells with phenol/chloroform and kept in TE buffer at 4 degrees C. Following the manufacturer's instructions, the researchers used the immunoSEQ immune profiling system to amplify TCR beta CDR3 regions via multiplex PCR. Sequencing was performed on an Illumina NextSeq system. Turning to the authors' computational methods: Sequence data were processed on the immunoSEQ Analyzer platform, and clonality was calculated as the square root of Simpson's index of productive rearrangements. Jensen-Shannon distance served as the measure of similarity in V and J usage, while OLGA was used to compute CDR3 generation probabilities. Shared CDR3 sequences were searched in the immuneACCESS database (August 2020) and in VDJdb (December 2020). Here the immuneACCESS table is served through TCRdb, limited to in-frame sequences with V and J called. Missing clones are a known gap in these copies; in checked studies unresolved V genes cover under half, and the rest lacks a known reason. That table gives V, J and clone size, and the DNA gave D and trimming. This sample is represented by approximately 33,000 clones; 84% of them were singletons. Of the sample, 1.5% to 2% is held by the ten largest clones.

V drops 0 bases and J drops 2 bases, leaving 11 bases in between. From its cysteine to its phenylalanine, the CDR3 spans 15 amino acids. The read is trimmed to its CDR3 DNA, 45 bases read in frame from base 1. In the germline V gene, CDR1 corresponds to SGDLS and CDR2 to YYNGEE. These data originate in a study of monozygotic twins with cystic fibrosis (dated by TCRdb to the early 2020s). Background for the entire study: Barcoded libraries were made from 2.5 to 3 micrograms of fragmented DNA using roughly 16 PCR cycles. To gauge how much genetics shapes V and J gene usage, the researchers compared TCR beta repertoires both within and across 16 monozygotic twin pairs who have cystic fibrosis. The cohort included ten female and six male twin pairs, mostly children and adolescents, aged about 2.0 to 40 years with a median of about 9 years. Twins were ranked among roughly 1,100 cohort participants for weight-for-height and FEVPerc (FEV1 disease centile) at the day of blood sampling. Data for three of the twin pairs had previously been reported in another context.

The investigation overall reported the following: Simpson clonality tended to be low (median around 0.0095), which suggests a naive-dominated repertoire, although clonality was higher in the most severely affected patients. The cohort was small, and the number of shared CDR3s showed no association with age, concordance or disease severity. V gene usage was most similar to the co-twin for 13 of 16 pairs, and J usage for 8 of 16 pairs, suggesting genetic constraints. Sharing of nucleotide-identical clonotypes was significantly greater within monozygotic CF twin pairs than between unrelated CF individuals (P = 0.000026, Mann-Whitney).

The receptor was isolated from a girl aged 2-9 years with cystic fibrosis. Sequencing used blood. This sequence uses TRBV9 and TRBJ1-2, with the D gene too uncertain to name. The CDR3 in this case is CASSVESTGNYGYTF. The DNA is TGTGCCAGCAGCGTAGAGAGCACTGGAAACTATGGCTACACCTTC.